This T cell receptor (beta chain) was found in a study of cytomegalovirus exposure and HLA in healthy donors (dated by TCRdb to between 2016 and 2019). With respect to the entire study: An earlier analysis of a few hundred of the donors reported approximately 260 Gb of sequence data and 95 million to 120 million unique TCR beta sequences obtained from about 200 million T cells. Around 320 gigabases of sequencing data and tens of millions of unique TCR sequences were included in an early release covering 550 to 800 HLA-typed donors. Of the roughly 410 genotyped donors, more than 75% were placed in the genetic ancestry cluster associated with self-reported Caucasian donors. The aim of the study was to test whether cataloging public T cell receptors could identify signatures of past pathogen exposure. Using immunosequencing, the study profiled T cell repertoires from 666 subjects and related those repertoires to cytomegalovirus serostatus. Besides the first cohort of 666 subjects, a separate validation cohort made up of over 95 different subjects was used. To predict cytomegalovirus infection status, the study combined high-throughput TCR immunosequencing, statistical association of individual TCRs with disease status, and machine learning. In a later analysis, previously published TCR beta repertoires from 670 or so donors were re-analyzed and high-resolution HLA genotyping was added so that TCR occurrence patterns could be studied. Rather than using new phenotypic data, the later analysis identified candidate immune exposures from TCR beta sequences and from how often those sequences occurred across donors. An earlier analysis of about 600 of the donors used high-throughput TCR beta sequencing to judge whether each TCR beta V gene segment behaved as functional or pseudogenic. Donor age, sex, ethnicity and CMV serostatus were collected together with the repertoire data. A later genetic analysis took genome-wide SNP genotypes for about 60% of the roughly 670 donors and used that subset as a discovery cohort. Every discovery cohort repertoire had been produced on one sequencing platform. Both class I and class II loci were covered by HLA typing, at four-digit resolution. The number of typed donors differed by locus: about 620-640 for A, B, C, DRB1 and DQB1; 500 to 550 for DQA1; approximately 600 for DPA1; and some 430 for DPB1. Because of strong linkage in the cohort, five DR-DQ haplotypes were treated as single units for association and clustering. Among 398 genotyped donors of the cohort, an average of roughly 240,000 unique TCR beta nucleotide sequences were sequenced per donor, roughly 20% of them non-productive. General study outcomes and caveats: V-gene and J-gene trimming of TCR beta chains was associated with a missense DCLRE1C variant in a later genetic analysis, and the association was replicated in an independent cohort. At a false discovery rate of 0.05, a later analysis linked 16,951 TCR beta sequences to specific HLA alleles. In a later analysis, HLA-associated TCR beta chains were found to be more clonally expanded and to have lower generation probabilities than equally common non-associated chains. According to a later analysis, most CMV-associated TCR beta chains appeared to be HLA-restricted, and the HLA associations seemed to be driven largely by CMV exposure. The authors suggested that the approach could potentially be generalized to other disease states and immunological phenotypes. In both the original and validation cohorts, the classifier was reported to diagnose cytomegalovirus status with high specificity and sensitivity. Because the 87-base-pair reads could not distinguish some IMGT-functional V segments, including TRBV6-2 and TRBV6-3, those segments were excluded. Immune exposure information for the cohort was limited to CMV serostatus. Because HLA typing was missing for some donors at each locus, association tests included only the typed subset. Broadly in line with IMGT annotations, most TCR beta V segments showed up in productive rearrangements about 87% or about 30% of the time in an earlier analysis of several hundred of the donors. Because counts were too low, seventeen rarely observed V segments, including chromosome 9 orphons, were excluded from the earlier analysis of 587 of the donors. When HLA alleles, especially DR and DQ, strongly co-occurred, TCR associations were difficult to assign to individual alleles. Across donors, most TCR sequences were observed very rarely, whereas some public TCRs were present in many individuals. A later analysis found that TCR association rates varied across HLA loci, with DRB1 alleles showing the most associated TCRs and HLA-C alleles the fewest. Three of the identified cytomegalovirus-associated TCR beta chains were confirmed in vitro to be specific for cytomegalovirus antigens. According to a later analysis, parvovirus B19, influenza, CMV and Epstein-Barr virus appeared linked to several top co-occurrence clusters. A further reported finding was that TCR beta sequences accurately predicted the HLA-A and HLA-B alleles for most subjects in the first cohort. The cohort was sequenced for TCR beta chains only, and without alpha or paired-chain data the features that could be detected were limited. A cluster of highly shared sequence variants was judged likely to be a technical artifact of the sequencing pipeline. Correlated functional status among segregating V segments might reflect linkage disequilibrium, but an unknown experimental factor could not be ruled out. The study gave a list of under 200 TCR beta chains associated with cytomegalovirus. Compared with the approximately 700-donor mean, donors in an Asian-associated ancestry cluster had fewer N-insertions in productive TCRs, according to a later genetic analysis. Sequencing depth was assumed to be roughly uniform across donors in the presence/absence analyses, though that assumption may not hold.

The cohort consisted of approximately 690 healthy bone marrow donors. At the time of sampling, every cohort member was nominally healthy, though immune exposures that went unrecorded were likely present. The donor tested CMV seronegative, placing the donor among the 300 to 450 seronegative members of the cohort. Every donor gave a peripheral blood sample, and the peripheral blood mononuclear cells from that sample were used for TCR beta sequencing. Genomic DNA was extracted from the blood cell samples with the Qiagen DNeasy Blood Extraction Kit. Library creation used the immunoSEQ multiplex PCR assay. The multiplex PCR relied on a mix of 60 forward primers for TCR Vbeta segments and 13 reverse primers for TCR Jbeta segments. Amplification of the CDR3 region of rearranged TCR beta genes was performed with a multiplex PCR assay on genomic DNA. On the Illumina HiSeq System, the amplified TCR beta libraries were sequenced as 87-base-pair reads. The original pipeline was this. A later analysis counted approximately 74 million unique TCR beta chains across the 550 to 800 repertoires, and 9 million to 14 million of these chains were shared by at least two donors. A nearest-neighbor algorithm error-corrected the raw reads and collapsed the reads into unique sequences, merging closely related sequences to remove PCR and sequencing errors. Alignment of CDR3 sequences to IMGT reference sequences was used to assign V, D and J gene segments. For a sequence to be retained, at least a six-nucleotide match to both a V gene segment and a J gene segment was required. A rearrangement counted as productive if the CDR3 had no stop codons and remained in frame with V and J, and every other rearrangement counted as non-productive. Following IMGT convention, CDR3 was defined as the stretch from the second conserved V-encoded cysteine up to the conserved J-encoded phenylalanine. The earlier analysis of about 640 of the donors excluded any sequence lacking an unambiguous match to a single V gene segment. In an earlier analysis of almost 600 of the donors, a V segment was called functional when productive rearrangements were above 56.7%, and segregating when the standard deviation between donors exceeded 5%. A statistical classification framework was built for diagnosing cytomegalovirus status from the catalog of TCR beta chain sequences. V and J gene assignment, in a later analysis, came from comparing TCR nucleotide sequences with IMGT/GENE-DB human TR gene sequences. The TCRdist pipeline was used in a later analysis to assign CDR3 sequences and most-parsimonious VDJ recombination scenarios. In a later analysis, each TCR beta chain was defined by its CDR3 amino acid sequence together with its V-gene family, and reads without a unique V-gene family were excluded. A later analysis removed over 500 highly shared, low-generation-probability nucleotide sequences to deal with suspected cross-contamination and a sequencing artifact. In a later analysis, a clonal expansion index for each public chain was calculated from normalized within-repertoire ranks of inferred template counts. In a later analysis, generation probabilities were computed using a VDJ recombination model fitted to out-of-frame rearrangements, and the results were checked against IGoR. In a later analysis, TCR-TCR, TCR-HLA and TCR-CMV co-occurrence was scored with hypergeometric tests, and a repertoire-size bias correction was applied to TCR pairs. A later analysis estimated false discovery rates by permuting HLA or CMV assignments 20 times. In a later analysis, co-occurring TCRs were grouped using DBSCAN, with TCRdist sequence similarity added in when clustering inside HLA-allele-positive subsets. Co-occurrence clustering excluded repertoires with fewer than 30,000 or more than 120,000 public chains, plus five with anomalous nucleotide sharing. TCRdb's version of the immuneACCESS table is confined to in-frame rearrangements and falls short of the full clone set. An unresolved V gene accounts for under half of the shortfall where checked; the remainder is of unknown origin. V and J calls and clone size are copied from that table; D and trimming were computed from the DNA. This sample is represented by 90,000 to 100,000 clones; roughly 76% of them were singletons. 1.5% to 2% of the sample is taken by the ten largest.

Note on this clone: Its cognate antigen has yet to be identified. No qualities accompany the bases; no much larger clone lies one base away.

Trimmed from V: 0 bases; trimmed from J: 7 bases; junction bases lacking a gene match: 4. Per the germline V gene, LGHNA is the CDR1 and YSLEER is the CDR2. Spanning cysteine to phenylalanine, the CDR3 consists of 16 amino acids. Solely the CDR3 DNA is kept, with 48 bases framed from the first base. The TCR sequence derives from a man between 35 and 55 years old in good health and CMV-seronegative. The rearranged chain carries TRBV4-3 and TRBJ2-2; TRBD2 agrees with 11 junctional bases. Sequences were obtained from PBMCs. Here the CDR3 is given as CASSQDVAGGVGELFF. The nucleotide sequence is TGCGCCAGCAGCCAAGATGTAGCGGGGGGGGTCGGGGAGCTGTTTTTT.